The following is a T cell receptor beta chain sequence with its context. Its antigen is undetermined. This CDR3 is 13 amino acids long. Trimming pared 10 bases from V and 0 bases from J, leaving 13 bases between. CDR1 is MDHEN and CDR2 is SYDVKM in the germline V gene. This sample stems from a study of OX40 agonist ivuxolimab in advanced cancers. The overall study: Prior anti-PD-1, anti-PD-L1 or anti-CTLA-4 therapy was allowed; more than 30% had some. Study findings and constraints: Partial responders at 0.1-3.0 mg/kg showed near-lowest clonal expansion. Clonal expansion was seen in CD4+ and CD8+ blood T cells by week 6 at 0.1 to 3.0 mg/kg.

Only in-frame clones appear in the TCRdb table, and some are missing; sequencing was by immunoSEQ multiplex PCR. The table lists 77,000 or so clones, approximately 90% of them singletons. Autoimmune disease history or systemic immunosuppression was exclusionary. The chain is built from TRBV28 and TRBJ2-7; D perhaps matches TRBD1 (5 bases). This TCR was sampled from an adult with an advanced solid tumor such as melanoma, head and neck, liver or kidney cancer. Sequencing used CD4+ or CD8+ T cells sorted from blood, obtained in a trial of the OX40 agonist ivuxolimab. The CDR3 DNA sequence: TGTGCCACATCCCAGGGCAGCTCCTACGAGCAGTACTTC. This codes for CATSQGSSYEQYF.